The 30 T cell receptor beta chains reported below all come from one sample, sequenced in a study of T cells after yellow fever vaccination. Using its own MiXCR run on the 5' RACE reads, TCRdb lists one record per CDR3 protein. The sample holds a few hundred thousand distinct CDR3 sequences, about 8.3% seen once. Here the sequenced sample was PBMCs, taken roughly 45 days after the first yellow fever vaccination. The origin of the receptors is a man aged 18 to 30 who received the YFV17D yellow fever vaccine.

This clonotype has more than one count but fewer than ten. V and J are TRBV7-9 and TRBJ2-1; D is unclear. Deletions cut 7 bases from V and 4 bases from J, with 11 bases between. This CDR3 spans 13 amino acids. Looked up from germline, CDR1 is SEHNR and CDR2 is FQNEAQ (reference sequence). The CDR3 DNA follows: TGTGCCAGCACCCCCGGGCCTTACAATGAGCAGTTCTTC. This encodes CASTPGPYNEQFF.

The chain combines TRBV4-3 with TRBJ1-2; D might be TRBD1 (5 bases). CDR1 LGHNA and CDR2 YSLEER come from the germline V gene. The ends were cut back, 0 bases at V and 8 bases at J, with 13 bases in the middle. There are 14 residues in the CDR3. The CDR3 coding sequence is TGCGCCAGCAGCCAAGATTTACGGGGGGGAGGCTACACCTTC. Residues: CASSQDLRGGGYTF.

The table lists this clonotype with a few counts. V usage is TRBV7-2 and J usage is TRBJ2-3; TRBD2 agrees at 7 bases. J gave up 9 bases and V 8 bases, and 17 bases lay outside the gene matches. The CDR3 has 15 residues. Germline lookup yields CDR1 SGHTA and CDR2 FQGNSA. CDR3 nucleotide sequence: TGTGCCAGCGGGGGGGTTGGGTCCCGGCGCGCGACGCAGTATTTT. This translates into CASGGVGSRRATQYF. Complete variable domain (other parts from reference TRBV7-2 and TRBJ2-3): GAGVSQSPSNKVTEKGKDVELRCDPISGHTALYWYRQSLGQGLEFLIYFQGNSAPDKSGLPSDRFSAERTGGSVSTLTIQRTQQEDSAVYLCASGGVGSRRATQYFGPGTRLTVL.

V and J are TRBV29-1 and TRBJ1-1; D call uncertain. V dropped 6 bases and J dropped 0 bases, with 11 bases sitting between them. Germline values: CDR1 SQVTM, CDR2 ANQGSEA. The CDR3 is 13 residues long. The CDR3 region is CSVRTVLNTEAFF. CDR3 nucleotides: TGCAGCGTACGAACGGTCTTGAACACTGAAGCTTTCTTT. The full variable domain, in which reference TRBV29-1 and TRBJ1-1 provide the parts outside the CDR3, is SAVISQKPSRDICQRGTSLTIQCQVDSQVTMMFWYRQQPGQSLTLIATANQGSEATYESGFVIDKFPISRPNLTFSTLTVSNMSPEDSSIYLCSVRTVLNTEAFFGQGTRLTVV.

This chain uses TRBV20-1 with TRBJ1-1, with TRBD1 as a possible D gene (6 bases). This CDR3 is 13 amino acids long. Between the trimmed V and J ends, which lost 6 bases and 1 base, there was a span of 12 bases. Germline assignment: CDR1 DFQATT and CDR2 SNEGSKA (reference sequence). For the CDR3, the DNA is TGCAGTGCCAAGACAGGATCGAACACTGAAGCTTTCTTT. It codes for CSAKTGSNTEAFF.

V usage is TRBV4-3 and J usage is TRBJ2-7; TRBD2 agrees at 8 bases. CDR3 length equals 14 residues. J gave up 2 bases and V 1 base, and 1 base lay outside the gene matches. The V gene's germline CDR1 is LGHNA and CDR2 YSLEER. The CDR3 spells CASSQGGGPYEQYF. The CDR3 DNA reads TGCGCCAGCAGCCAAGGCGGGGGGCCCTACGAGCAGTACTTC.

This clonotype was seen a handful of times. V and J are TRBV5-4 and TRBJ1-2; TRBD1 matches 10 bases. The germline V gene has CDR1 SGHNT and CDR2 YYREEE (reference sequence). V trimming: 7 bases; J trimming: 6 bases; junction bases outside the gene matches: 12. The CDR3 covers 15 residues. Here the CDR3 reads CASGPGTGVIDGYTF. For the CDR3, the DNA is TGTGCCAGCGGACCAGGGACAGGGGTGATAGATGGCTACACCTTC.

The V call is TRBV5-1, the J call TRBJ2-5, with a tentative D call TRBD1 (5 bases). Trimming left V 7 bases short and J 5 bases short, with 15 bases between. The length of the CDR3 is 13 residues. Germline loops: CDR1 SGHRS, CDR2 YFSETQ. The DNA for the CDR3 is TGCGCCAGCGGGGCCACAGACGGGGAGACCCAGTACTTC. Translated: CASGATDGETQYF. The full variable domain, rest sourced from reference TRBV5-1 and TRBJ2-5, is KAGVTQTPRYLIKTRGQQVTLSCSPISGHRSVSWYQQTPGQGLQFLFEYFSETQRNKGNFPGRFSGRQFSNSRSEMNVSTLELGDSALYLCASGATDGETQYFGPGTRLLVL.

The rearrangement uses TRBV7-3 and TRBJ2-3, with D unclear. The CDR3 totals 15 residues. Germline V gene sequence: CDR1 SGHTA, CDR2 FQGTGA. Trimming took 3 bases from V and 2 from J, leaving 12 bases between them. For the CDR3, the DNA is TGTGCCAGCAGCTTGGTGAACCGACTCACAGATACGCAGTATTTT. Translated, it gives CASSLVNRLTDTQYF.

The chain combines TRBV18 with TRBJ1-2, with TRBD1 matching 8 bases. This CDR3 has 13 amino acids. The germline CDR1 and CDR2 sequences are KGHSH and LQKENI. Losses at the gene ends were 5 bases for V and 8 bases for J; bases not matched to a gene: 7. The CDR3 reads CASSEDRVYGYTF. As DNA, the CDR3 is TGTGCCAGCTCAGAGGACAGGGTTTACGGCTACACCTTC. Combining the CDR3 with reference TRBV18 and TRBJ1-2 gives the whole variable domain NAGVMQNPRHLVRRRGQEARLRCSPMKGHSHVYWYRQLPEEGLKFMVYLQKENIIDESGMPKERFSAEFPKEGPSILRIQQVVRGDSAAYFCASSEDRVYGYTFGSGTRLTVV.

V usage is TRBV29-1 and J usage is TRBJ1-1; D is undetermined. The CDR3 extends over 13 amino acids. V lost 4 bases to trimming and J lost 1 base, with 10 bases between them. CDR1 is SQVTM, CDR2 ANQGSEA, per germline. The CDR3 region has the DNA TGCAGCGTTGTTTCCCCACGGAACACTGAAGCTTTCTTT. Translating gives CSVVSPRNTEAFF. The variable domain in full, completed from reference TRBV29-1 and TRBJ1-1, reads SAVISQKPSRDICQRGTSLTIQCQVDSQVTMMFWYRQQPGQSLTLIATANQGSEATYESGFVIDKFPISRPNLTFSTLTVSNMSPEDSSIYLCSVVSPRNTEAFFGQGTRLTVV.

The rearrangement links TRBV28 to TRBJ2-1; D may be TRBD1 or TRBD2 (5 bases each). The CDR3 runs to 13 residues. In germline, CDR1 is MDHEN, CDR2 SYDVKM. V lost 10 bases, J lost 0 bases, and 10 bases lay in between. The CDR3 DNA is TGTGCCACCATGGGGGTCTCCTACAATGAGCAGTTCTTC. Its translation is CATMGVSYNEQFF.

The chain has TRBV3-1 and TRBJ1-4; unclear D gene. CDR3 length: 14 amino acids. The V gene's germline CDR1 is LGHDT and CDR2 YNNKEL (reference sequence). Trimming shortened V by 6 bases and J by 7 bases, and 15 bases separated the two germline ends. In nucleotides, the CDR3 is TGTGCCAGCAGTCTCGATCTCCGGGGTGAAAAACTGTTTTTT. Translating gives CASSLDLRGEKLFF.

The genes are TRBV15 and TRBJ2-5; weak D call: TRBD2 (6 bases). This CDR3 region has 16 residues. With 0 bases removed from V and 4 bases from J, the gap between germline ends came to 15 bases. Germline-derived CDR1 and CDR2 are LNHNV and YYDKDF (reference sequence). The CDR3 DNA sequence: TGTGCCACCAGCAGAGATGGGGGTGGAGGGTCAGAGACCCAGTACTTC. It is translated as CATSRDGGGGSETQYF.

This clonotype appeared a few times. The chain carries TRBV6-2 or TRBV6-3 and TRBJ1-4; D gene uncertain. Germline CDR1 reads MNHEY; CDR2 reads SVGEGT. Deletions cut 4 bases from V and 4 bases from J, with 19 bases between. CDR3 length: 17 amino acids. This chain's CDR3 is CASSSRHRGSDNEKLFF. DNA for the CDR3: TGTGCCAGCAGTTCCAGACACCGCGGCTCAGATAATGAAAAACTGTTTTTT.

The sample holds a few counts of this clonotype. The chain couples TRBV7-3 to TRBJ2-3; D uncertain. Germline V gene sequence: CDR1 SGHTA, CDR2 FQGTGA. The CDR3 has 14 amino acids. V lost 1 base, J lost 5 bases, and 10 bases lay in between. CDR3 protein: CASSLNPSVDTQYF. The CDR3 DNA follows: TGTGCCAGCAGCTTAAACCCCTCAGTAGATACGCAGTATTTT.

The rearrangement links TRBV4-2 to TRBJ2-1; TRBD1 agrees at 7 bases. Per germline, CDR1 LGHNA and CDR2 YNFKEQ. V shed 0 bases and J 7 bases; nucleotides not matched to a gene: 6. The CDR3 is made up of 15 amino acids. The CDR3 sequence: CASSQEPGTANEQFF. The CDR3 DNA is TGTGCCAGCAGCCAAGAACCCGGGACAGCAAATGAGCAGTTCTTC.

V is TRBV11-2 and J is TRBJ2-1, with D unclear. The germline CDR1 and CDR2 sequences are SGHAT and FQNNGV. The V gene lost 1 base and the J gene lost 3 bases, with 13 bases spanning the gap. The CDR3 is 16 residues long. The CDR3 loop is CASSLGPRIIYNEQFF. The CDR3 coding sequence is TGTGCCAGCAGCTTAGGTCCCAGAATTATCTACAATGAGCAGTTCTTC.

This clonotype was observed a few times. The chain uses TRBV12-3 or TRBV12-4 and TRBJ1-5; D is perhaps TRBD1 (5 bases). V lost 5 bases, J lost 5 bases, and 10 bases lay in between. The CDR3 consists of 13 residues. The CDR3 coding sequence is TGTGCCAGCAGTCAAACGACAGATCAGCCCCAGCATTTT. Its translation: CASSQTTDQPQHF.

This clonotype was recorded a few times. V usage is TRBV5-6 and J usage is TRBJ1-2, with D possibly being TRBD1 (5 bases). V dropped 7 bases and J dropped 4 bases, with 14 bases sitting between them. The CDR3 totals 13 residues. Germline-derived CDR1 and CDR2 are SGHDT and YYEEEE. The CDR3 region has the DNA TGTGCCAGCGACGCTGGGGGGGGCTATGGCTACACCTTC. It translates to CASDAGGGYGYTF.

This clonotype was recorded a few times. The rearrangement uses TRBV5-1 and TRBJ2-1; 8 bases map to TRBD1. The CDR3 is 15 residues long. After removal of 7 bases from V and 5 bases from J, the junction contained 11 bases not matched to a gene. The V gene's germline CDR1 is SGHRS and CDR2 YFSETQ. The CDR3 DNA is TGCGCCAGCGCGACAGGGGCCACCCAGAACAATGAGCAGTTCTTC. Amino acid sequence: CASATGATQNNEQFF.

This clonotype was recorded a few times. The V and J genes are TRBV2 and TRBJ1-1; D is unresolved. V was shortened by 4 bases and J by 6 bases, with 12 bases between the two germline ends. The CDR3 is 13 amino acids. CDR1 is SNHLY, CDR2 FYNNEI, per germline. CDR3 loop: CASSVTLGSEAFF. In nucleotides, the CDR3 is TGTGCCAGCAGTGTGACACTGGGGTCTGAAGCTTTCTTT.

The CDR3 DNA follows: TGTGCCAGCAGCTTCGACAACTCCTACGAGCAGTACGTC. Its translation is CASSFDNSYEQYV. The V and J genes are TRBV7-9 and TRBJ2-7, with unresolved D. The CDR3 covers 13 residues. Between the trimmed V and J ends, which lost 3 bases and 0 bases, there was a span of 6 bases. Germline V gene sequence: CDR1 SEHNR, CDR2 FQNEAQ (reference sequence).

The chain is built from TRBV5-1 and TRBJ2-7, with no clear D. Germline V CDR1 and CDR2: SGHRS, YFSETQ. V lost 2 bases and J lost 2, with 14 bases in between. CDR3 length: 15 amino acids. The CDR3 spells CASSFSFGPTYEQYF. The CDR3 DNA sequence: TGCGCCAGCAGCTTTTCCTTCGGACCGACCTACGAGCAGTACTTC.

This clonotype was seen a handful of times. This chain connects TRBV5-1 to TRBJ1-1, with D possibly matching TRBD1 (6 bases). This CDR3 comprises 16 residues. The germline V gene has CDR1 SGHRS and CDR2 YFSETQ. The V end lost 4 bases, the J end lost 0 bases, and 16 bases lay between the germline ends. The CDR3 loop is CASSPLRGGVNTEAFF. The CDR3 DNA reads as TGCGCCAGCAGCCCCCTCAGGGGTGGAGTGAACACTGAAGCTTTCTTT.

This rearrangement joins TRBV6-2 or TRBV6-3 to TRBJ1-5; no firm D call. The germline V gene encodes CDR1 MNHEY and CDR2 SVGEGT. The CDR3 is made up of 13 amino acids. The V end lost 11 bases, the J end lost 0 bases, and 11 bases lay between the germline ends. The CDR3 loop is CACNLNSNQPQHF. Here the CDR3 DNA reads TGTGCCTGCAACCTTAATAGCAATCAGCCCCAGCATTTT.

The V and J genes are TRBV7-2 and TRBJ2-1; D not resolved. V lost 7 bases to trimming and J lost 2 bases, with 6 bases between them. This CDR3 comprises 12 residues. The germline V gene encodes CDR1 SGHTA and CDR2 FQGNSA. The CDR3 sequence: CASTGTYNEQFF. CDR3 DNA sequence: TGTGCCAGCACCGGTACCTACAATGAGCAGTTCTTC.

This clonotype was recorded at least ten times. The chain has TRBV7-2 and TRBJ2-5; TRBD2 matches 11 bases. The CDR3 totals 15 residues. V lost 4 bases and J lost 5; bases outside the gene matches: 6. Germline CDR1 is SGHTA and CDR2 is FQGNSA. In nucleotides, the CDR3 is TGTGCCAGCAGCTCCCTTAGCGGGGGGGCGGAGACCCAGTACTTC. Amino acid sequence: CASSSLSGGAETQYF.

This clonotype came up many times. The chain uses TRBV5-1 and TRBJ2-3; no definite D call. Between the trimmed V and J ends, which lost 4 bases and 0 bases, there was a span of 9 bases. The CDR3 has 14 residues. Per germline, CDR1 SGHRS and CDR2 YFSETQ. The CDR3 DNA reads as TGCGCCAGCAGCCACGACGGTAGCACAGATACGCAGTATTTT. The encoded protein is CASSHDGSTDTQYF.

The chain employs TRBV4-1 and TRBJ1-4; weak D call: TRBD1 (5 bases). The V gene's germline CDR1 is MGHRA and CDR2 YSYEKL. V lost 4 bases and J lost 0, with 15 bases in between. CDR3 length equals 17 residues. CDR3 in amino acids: CASSPIIDSATNEKLFF. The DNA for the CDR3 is TGCGCCAGCAGCCCGATTATCGACAGTGCAACTAATGAAAAACTGTTTTTT.